The 18 T cell receptor beta chains below all came from one sample that was sequenced in a study of blood T cell repertoires in COVID-19. Data came from immunoSEQ multiplex PCR; TCRdb stores just in-frame clones and leaves some out. The sample has some 340,000 clones; about 83% are singletons. The sequencing input was peripheral blood. Source of these receptors: a man under 40 with active or convalescent COVID-19.

This chain links TRBV7-3 with TRBJ2-3; the D is unclear. The germline V and J ends were trimmed by 1 base and 6 bases, with 11 bases remaining between them. This CDR3 is 14 amino acids long. The V gene's germline CDR1 is SGHTA and CDR2 FQGTGA. In DNA form, the CDR3 reads TGTGCCAGCAGCTTAAAAACTCCGTCGGATACGCAGTATTTT. Translating gives CASSLKTPSDTQYF.

The gene calls are TRBV6-5 and TRBJ1-1; 8 bases match TRBD1. Trimming cost V 4 bases and J 5 bases; bases outside gene matches: 3. This CDR3 has 13 amino acids. Germline-derived CDR1 and CDR2 are MNHEY and SVGAGI. CDR3 sequence reads: CASSWTGITEAFF. The CDR3 DNA follows: TGTGCCAGCAGTTGGACAGGGATTACTGAAGCTTTCTTT.

V gene TRBV10-3 combines with J gene TRBJ2-7; D is perhaps TRBD1 (5 bases). CDR1 is ENHRY, CDR2 SYGVKD, per germline. This CDR3 region has 12 residues. Trimming cost V 4 bases and J 5 bases, with 9 bases left between them. DNA for the CDR3: TGTGCCATCAGTGCGCCCAGGGACGAGCAGTACTTC. Translating it yields CAISAPRDEQYF.

This clone was counted many times. CDR3 DNA: TGTGCCAGCCAGGGACAGGAAGAGACCCAGTACTTC. Encoded protein: CASQGQEETQYF. The chain is built from TRBV9 and TRBJ2-5; 8 nucleotides agree with TRBD1. The CDR3 contains 12 residues. V gave up 7 bases and J gave up 3 bases; unmatched junction bases: 2. CDR1 is SGDLS and CDR2 is YYNGEE in the germline V gene. Combining the CDR3 with reference TRBV9 and TRBJ2-5 gives the whole variable domain DSGVTQTPKHLITATGQRVTLRCSPRSGDLSVYWYQQSLDQGLQFLIQYYNGEERAKGNILERFSAQQFPDLHSELNLSSLELGDSALYFCASQGQEETQYFGPGTRLLVL.

V usage is TRBV11-3 and J usage is TRBJ2-2; 10 bases line up with TRBD2. CDR1 is SGHNT and CDR2 is YENEEA in the germline V gene. Germline trimming cut 3 bases from V and 5 bases from J; bases unmatched to any gene: 3. The CDR3 extends over 15 amino acids. This CDR3 is CASSFASGSTGELFF. For the CDR3, the DNA is TGTGCCAGCAGCTTCGCTAGCGGGAGTACCGGGGAGCTGTTTTTT.

V gene TRBV19 combines with J gene TRBJ1-5, with a possible D match to TRBD1 (6 bases). There are 13 residues in the CDR3. The germline V gene encodes CDR1 LNHDA and CDR2 SQIVND (reference sequence). The V end was cut by 5 bases, the J end by 3 bases, with 8 bases between. In nucleotides, the CDR3 is TGTGCCAGTAGTCAGGGGAACAATCAGCCCCAGCATTTT. Encoded protein: CASSQGNNQPQHF.

The V gene is TRBV4-3, the J gene TRBJ2-3, with TRBD2 as a possible D gene (7 bases). Between the trimmed V and J ends, which lost 0 bases and 6 bases, there was a span of 13 bases. This CDR3 is built from 15 residues. CDR1 and CDR2 from the germline V gene are LGHNA and YSLEER. CDR3: CASSQERGARDTQYF. Here the CDR3 DNA reads TGCGCCAGCAGCCAAGAACGGGGGGCTCGTGATACGCAGTATTTT.

This chain links TRBV19 with TRBJ1-2, with 10 bases that match TRBD1. The CDR3 spans 15 residues. Germline values: CDR1 LNHDA, CDR2 SQIVND (reference sequence). The junction had 6 bases not matched to a gene; V was cut back by 6 bases and J by 2 bases. CDR3 sequence reads: CASSLAGQGNYGYTF. CDR3 in DNA: TGTGCCAGTAGCCTCGCGGGACAGGGGAACTATGGCTACACCTTC.

This clone has a handful of counts. The chain carries TRBV18 and TRBJ1-5, with D perhaps matching TRBD1 (5 bases). V lost 1 base and J lost 3, with 13 bases in between. Germline CDR1 is KGHSH and CDR2 is LQKENI. This CDR3 region has 16 residues. The chain's CDR3 is CASSPRSDSYNQPQHF. The CDR3 DNA sequence: TGTGCCAGCTCACCACGATCCGACAGTTACAATCAGCCCCAGCATTTT. The variable domain in full, completed from reference TRBV18 and TRBJ1-5, reads NAGVMQNPRHLVRRRGQEARLRCSPMKGHSHVYWYRQLPEEGLKFMVYLQKENIIDESGMPKERFSAEFPKEGPSILRIQQVVRGDSAAYFCASSPRSDSYNQPQHFGDGTRLSIL.

The rearrangement links TRBV27 to TRBJ2-3; the match to TRBD2 covers 11 bases. This CDR3 is 17 amino acids long. The V gene's germline CDR1 is MNHEY and CDR2 SMNVEV (reference sequence). V dropped 7 bases and J dropped 2; count of bases not matched to a gene: 11. Here the CDR3 DNA reads TGTGCCAGCACCACAATCACTAGCGGGGGAACCACAGATACGCAGTATTTT. Translated: CASTTITSGGTTDTQYF.

This sequence joins TRBV19 and TRBJ1-1; a weak D match, TRBD1 (5 bases). In germline, CDR1 is LNHDA, CDR2 SQIVND (reference sequence). V shed 2 bases and J shed 0 bases, with 16 bases lying between them. The length of the CDR3 is 17 residues. The CDR3 coding sequence is TGTGCCAGTAGTATAAGGGGAACTGCGCACCTGAACACTGAAGCTTTCTTT. Translation gives CASSIRGTAHLNTEAFF.

The chain employs TRBV28 and TRBJ2-1, with 11 positions matching TRBD1. CDR1 MDHEN and CDR2 SYDVKM come from the germline V gene. This CDR3 is 18 amino acids long. V was pared by 3 bases and J by 9 bases, with 16 bases of the junction left unmatched. CDR3 sequence: CASSFGGLRDRGFGEQFF. DNA of the CDR3: TGTGCCAGCAGTTTTGGGGGCCTCCGGGACAGGGGGTTCGGTGAGCAGTTCTTC.

This rearrangement joins TRBV11-3 to TRBJ2-5; possible D gene TRBD1, 6 bases. Germline CDR1 and CDR2: SGHNT and YENEEA. The CDR3 has 15 amino acids. V lost 5 bases to trimming and J lost 2 bases, with 15 bases between them. CDR3 sequence reads: CASSLGTLPQETQYF. The DNA for the CDR3 is TGTGCCAGCAGCCTGGGGACACTACCTCAAGAGACCCAGTACTTC.

The chain links TRBV30 to TRBJ1-2; no definite D call. The CDR3 contains 12 residues. Germline V gene data show CDR1 as GTSNPN and CDR2 as SVGIG (reference sequence). V was cut by 3 bases and J by 8 bases, with 13 bases left in between. CDR3 sequence reads: CAWRVGVRGYTF. CDR3 coding DNA: TGTGCCTGGAGGGTCGGGGTGAGGGGCTACACCTTC.

In this sample, this clone turned up once. The J gene is TRBJ2-4, the V gene TRBV15; possibly TRBD2 for D (6 bases). CDR3 length: 18 amino acids. Trimming removed 3 bases from V and 1 base from J, with 19 bases in between. CDR1 LNHNV and CDR2 YYDKDF come from the germline V gene (reference sequence). The DNA for the CDR3 is TGTGCCACCAGCAGGGAGGGTTCATGGCTGGCGGCCAAAAACATTCAGTACTTC. This translates into CATSREGSWLAAKNIQYF.

V usage is TRBV9 and J usage is TRBJ2-7; D gene unclear. In germline, CDR1 is SGDLS, CDR2 YYNGEE. V was shortened by 0 bases and J by 0 bases, with 10 bases between the two germline ends. The CDR3 loop spans 15 amino acids. DNA of the CDR3: TGTGCCAGCAGCGTAGACTTCGCGAGCTCCTACGAGCAGTACTTC. Translation: CASSVDFASSYEQYF.

This chain joins TRBV30 and TRBJ1-4; D unresolved. The CDR3 spans 12 residues. Germline-derived CDR1 and CDR2 are GTSNPN and SVGIG (reference sequence). Trimming took 2 bases from V and 6 from J, leaving 7 bases between them. The CDR3 reads CAWSPLDEKLFF. The DNA of the CDR3 is TGTGCCTGGAGTCCACTGGATGAAAAACTGTTTTTT. Drawing the rest from reference TRBV30 and TRBJ1-4, the complete variable domain is SQTIHQWPATLVQPVGSPLSLECTVEGTSNPNLYWYRQAAGRGLQLLFYSVGIGQISSEVPQNLSASRPQDRQFILSSKKLLLSDSGFYLCAWSPLDEKLFFGSGTQLSVL.

Only one count was recorded for this clone. The chain links TRBV30 to TRBJ2-3; 10 bases are a match to TRBD1. V lost 1 base to trimming and J lost 5 bases; unmatched junction nucleotides: 3. The CDR3 runs 14 residues. Germline V gives CDR1 GTSNPN, CDR2 SVGIG (reference sequence). The CDR3 DNA reads TGTGCCTGGAGTGGACAGGGGGCGAGAGATACGCAGTATTTT. It encodes CAWSGQGARDTQYF.